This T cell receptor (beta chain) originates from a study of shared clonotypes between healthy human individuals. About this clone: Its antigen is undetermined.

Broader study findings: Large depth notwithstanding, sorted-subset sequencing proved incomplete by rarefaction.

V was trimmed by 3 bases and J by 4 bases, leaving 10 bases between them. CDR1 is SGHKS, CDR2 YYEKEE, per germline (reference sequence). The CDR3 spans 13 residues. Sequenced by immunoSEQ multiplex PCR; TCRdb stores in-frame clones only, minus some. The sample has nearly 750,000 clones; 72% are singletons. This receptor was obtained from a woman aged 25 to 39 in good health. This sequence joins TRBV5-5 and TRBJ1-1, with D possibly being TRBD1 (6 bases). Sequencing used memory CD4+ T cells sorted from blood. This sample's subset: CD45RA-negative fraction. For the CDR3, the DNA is TGTGCCAGCAGCTACAGGGTGGCCACTGAAGCTTTCTTT. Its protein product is CASSYRVATEAFF.